A single T cell receptor beta chain is shown here with its context. Authors' data handling: Amplification of reference gene primers was used by the study to estimate nucleated cell counts. The data were produced by immunoSEQ multiplex PCR, yet TCRdb's version contains in-frame clones alone and is incomplete. D and trimming were read from the DNA, whereas the V and J calls and clone size are those reported in that table. The sample comprises 150,000 to 200,000 clones, around 90% of which are singletons, and approximately 9% rests with the top ten. This sample was taken from a study of blood T cell repertoires in COVID-19. The CDR3 is 14 residues long. The germline CDR1 and CDR2 sequences are MDHEN and SYDVKM. Trimming removed 5 bases from V and 2 bases from J; junction bases left unmatched: 5. Participants, 18 to 89 years old, spanned under 30 US areas.

This sequence originates from a woman aged 18 to 35 who had recovered from COVID-19. The rearrangement joins TRBV28 to TRBJ2-5; 7 nucleotides line up with TRBD1. The sequencing sample was made of PBMCs or T cells enriched from blood (not recorded which). CDR3 DNA sequence: TGTGCCAGCAGTGGGACAGCCTATCAAGAGACCCAGTACTTC. Translation gives CASSGTAYQETQYF.